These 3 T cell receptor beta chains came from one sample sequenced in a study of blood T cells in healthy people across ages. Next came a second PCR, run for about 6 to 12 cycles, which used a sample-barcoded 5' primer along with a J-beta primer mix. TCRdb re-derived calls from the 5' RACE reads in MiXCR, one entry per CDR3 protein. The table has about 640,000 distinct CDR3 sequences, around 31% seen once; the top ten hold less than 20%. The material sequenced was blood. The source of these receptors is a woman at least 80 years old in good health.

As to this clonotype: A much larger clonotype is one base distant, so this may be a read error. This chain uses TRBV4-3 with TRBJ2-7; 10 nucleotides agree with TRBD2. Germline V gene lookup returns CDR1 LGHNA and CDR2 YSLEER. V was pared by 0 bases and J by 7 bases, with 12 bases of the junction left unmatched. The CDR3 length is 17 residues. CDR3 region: CASSQDRASGGQNEQYF. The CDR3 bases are TGCGCCAGCAGCCAAGATCGGGCTAGCGGGGGTCAAAATGAGCAGTACTTC.

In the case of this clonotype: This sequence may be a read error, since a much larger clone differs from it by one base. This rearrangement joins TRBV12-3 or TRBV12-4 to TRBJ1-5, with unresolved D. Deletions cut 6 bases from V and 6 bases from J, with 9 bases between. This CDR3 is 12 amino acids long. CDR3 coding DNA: TGTGCCAGCAGGGAGTCAAGTCAGCCCCAGCATTTT. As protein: CASRESSQPQHF.

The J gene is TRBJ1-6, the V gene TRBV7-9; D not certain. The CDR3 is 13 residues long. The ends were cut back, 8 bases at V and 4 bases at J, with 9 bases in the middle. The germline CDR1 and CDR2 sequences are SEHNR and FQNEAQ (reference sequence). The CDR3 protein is CASHSLYNSPLHF. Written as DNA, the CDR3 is TGTGCCAGCCATTCTCTGTATAATTCACCCCTCCACTTT.